Listed here is a single T cell receptor beta chain. Its antigen remains unidentified. This record comes from a study of cytomegalovirus exposure and HLA in healthy donors. Study-wide results and caveats: Researchers counted roughly 150 TCR beta chains as cytomegalovirus-associated.

Germline loops: CDR1 MGHRA, CDR2 YSYEKL. This CDR3 region has 13 residues. The germline V and J ends were trimmed by 1 base and 8 bases, with 9 bases remaining between them. The study ran its PCR with 60 Vbeta and 13 Jbeta primers. Using immunoSEQ multiplex PCR, the repertoire was profiled, and TCRdb retains in-frame clones only, with some absent. The sample includes over 110,000 clones, almost 80% seen only once; the top ten take approximately 0.97%. The genes are TRBV4-1 and TRBJ2-1; weak D call: TRBD1 (6 bases). Sequencing used PBMCs. The TCR comes from a man younger than 30 in good health and CMV-seronegative. The CDR3 loop is CASSQAQGYEQFF. The DNA of the CDR3 is TGCGCCAGCAGCCAAGCACAGGGCTATGAGCAGTTCTTC.